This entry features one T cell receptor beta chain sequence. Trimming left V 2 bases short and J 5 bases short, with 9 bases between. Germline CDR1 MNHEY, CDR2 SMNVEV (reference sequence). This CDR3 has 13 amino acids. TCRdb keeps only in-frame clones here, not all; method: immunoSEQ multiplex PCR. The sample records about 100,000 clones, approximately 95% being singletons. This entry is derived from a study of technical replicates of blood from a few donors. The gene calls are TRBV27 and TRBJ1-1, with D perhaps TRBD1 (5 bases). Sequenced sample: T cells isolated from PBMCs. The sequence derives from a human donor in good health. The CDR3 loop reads CASSLSAGTEAFF. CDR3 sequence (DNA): TGTGCCAGCAGTTTAAGTGCAGGGACTGAAGCTTTCTTT.